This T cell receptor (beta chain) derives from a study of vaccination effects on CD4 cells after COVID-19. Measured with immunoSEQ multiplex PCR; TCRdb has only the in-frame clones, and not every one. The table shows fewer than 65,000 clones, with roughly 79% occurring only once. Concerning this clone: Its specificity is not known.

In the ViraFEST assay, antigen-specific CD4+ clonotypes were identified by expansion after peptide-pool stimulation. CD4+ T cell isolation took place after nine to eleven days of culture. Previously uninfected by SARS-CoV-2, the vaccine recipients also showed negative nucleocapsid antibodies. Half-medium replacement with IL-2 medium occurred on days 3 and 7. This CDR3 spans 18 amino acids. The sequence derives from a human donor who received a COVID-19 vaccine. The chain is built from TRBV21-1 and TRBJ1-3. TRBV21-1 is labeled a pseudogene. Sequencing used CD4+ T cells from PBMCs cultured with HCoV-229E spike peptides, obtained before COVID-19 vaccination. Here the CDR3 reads CASPKLGLDMSSGNTIYF. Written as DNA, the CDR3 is TGTGCCAGCCCGAAGTTAGGACTCGACATGAGCTCTGGAAACACCATATATTTT.